The clone carrying this T cell receptor beta chain is a singleton in its sample. CD8+ and CD4+ T cells from blood underwent TCR beta sequencing, which was carried out in a high-throughput format. TEMRA cells were FACS-enriched, with CD8+ and CD4+ T cells isolated negatively. This specimen comes from a study of CD8 T cells in Susac syndrome. A quantity of roughly 0.5 to 1 ug RNA underwent reverse transcription using random hexamers. The amplification used immunoSEQ multiplex PCR on TCR beta CDR3; it spanned 54 Vbeta and 13 Jbeta. A single record per CDR3 protein comes from TCRdb applying MiXCR to the immunoSEQ multiplex PCR reads. Of some 100,000 distinct CDR3 sequences in the sample, about 96% were seen once. The CDR3 spans 11 residues. V was pared by 7 bases and J by 2 bases, with 8 bases between. Per the germline V gene, CDR1 is SQVTM and CDR2 is ANQGSEA.

The specimen was CD4+ T cells from PBMCs. This receptor was identified in a human donor in good health. The V gene is TRBV29-1, the J gene TRBJ1-1; D gene unclear. The CDR3 region has the DNA TGCAGCGGTCACTCTAACACTGAAGCTTTCTTT. As protein: CSGHSNTEAFF.